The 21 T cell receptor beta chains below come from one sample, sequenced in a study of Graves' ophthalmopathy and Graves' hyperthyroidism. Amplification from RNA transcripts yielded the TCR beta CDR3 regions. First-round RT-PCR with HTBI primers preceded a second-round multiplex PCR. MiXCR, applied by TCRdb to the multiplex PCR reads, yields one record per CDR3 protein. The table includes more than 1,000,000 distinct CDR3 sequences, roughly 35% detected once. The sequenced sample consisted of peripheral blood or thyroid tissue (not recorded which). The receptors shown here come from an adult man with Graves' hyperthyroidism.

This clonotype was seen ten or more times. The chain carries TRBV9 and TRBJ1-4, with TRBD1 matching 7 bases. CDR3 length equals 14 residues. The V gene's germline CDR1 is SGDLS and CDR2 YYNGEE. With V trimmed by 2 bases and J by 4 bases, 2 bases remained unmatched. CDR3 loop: CASSVGQHNEKLFF. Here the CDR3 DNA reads TGTGCCAGCAGCGTGGGACAGCATAATGAAAAACTGTTTTTT. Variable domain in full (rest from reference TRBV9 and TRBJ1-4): DSGVTQTPKHLITATGQRVTLRCSPRSGDLSVYWYQQSLDQGLQFLIQYYNGEERAKGNILERFSAQQFPDLHSELNLSSLELGDSALYFCASSVGQHNEKLFFGSGTQLSVL.

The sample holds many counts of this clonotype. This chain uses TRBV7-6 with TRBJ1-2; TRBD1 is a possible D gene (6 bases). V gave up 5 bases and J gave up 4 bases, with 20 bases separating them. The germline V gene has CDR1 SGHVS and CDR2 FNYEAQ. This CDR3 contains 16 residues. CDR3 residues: CASSPRTVWAPYGYTF. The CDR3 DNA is TGTGCCAGCAGCCCAAGGACAGTGTGGGCCCCCTATGGCTACACCTTC.

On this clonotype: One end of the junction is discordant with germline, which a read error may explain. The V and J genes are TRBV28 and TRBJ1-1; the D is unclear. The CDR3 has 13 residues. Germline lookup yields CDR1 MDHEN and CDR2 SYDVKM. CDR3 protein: CTSSRSYGTEAFF. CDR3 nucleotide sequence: TGTACCAGCAGTCGATCCTATGGCACTGAAGCTTTCTTT.

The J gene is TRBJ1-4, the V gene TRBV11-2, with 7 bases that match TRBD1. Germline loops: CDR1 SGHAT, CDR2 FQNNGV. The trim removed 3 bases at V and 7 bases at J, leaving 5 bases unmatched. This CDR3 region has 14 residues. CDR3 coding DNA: TGTGCCAGCAGCTTTCGGCCAGGGGGTGAAAAACTGTTTTTT. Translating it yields CASSFRPGGEKLFF.

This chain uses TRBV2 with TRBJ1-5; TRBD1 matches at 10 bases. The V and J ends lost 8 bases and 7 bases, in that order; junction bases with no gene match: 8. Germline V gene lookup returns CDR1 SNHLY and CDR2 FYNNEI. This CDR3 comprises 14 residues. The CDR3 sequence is CASGPGQGIQPQHF. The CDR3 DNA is TGTGCCAGCGGGCCGGGACAGGGGATCCAGCCCCAGCATTTT.

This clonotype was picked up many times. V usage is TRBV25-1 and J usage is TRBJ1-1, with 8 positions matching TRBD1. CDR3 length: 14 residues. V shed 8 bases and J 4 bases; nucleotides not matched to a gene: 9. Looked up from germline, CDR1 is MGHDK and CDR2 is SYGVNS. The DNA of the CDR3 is TGTGCCAGCGGGCGAGGACAGGGATCCACTGAAGCTTTCTTT. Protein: CASGRGQGSTEAFF. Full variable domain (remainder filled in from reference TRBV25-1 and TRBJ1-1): EADIYQTPRYLVIGTGKKITLECSQTMGHDKMYWYQQDPGMELHLIHYSYGVNSTEKGDLSSESTVSRIRTEHFPLTLESARPSHTSQYLCASGRGQGSTEAFFGQGTRLTVV.

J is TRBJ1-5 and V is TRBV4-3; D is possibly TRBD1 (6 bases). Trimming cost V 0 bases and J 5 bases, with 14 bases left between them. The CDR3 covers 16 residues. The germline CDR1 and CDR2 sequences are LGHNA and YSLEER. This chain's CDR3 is CASSQESQGRHQPQHF. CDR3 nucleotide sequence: TGCGCCAGCAGCCAAGAATCGCAGGGGCGACATCAGCCCCAGCATTTT.

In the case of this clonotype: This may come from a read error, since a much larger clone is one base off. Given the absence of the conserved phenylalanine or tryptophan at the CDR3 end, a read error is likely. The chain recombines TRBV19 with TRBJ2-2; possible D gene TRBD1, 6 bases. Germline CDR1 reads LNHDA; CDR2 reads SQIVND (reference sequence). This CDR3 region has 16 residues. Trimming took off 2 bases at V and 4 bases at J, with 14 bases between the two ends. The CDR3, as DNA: TGTGCCAGTAGTATACATTCAGGCAGGGGCACCGGGGAGCTGTTTTTA. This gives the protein CASSIHSGRGTGELFL.

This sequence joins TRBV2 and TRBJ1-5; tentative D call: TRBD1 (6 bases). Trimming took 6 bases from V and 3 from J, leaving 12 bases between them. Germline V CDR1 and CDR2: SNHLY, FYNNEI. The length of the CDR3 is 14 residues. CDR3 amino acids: CASRLDRTNQPQHF. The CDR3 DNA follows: TGTGCCAGCAGGTTGGACAGAACCAATCAGCCCCAGCATTTT.

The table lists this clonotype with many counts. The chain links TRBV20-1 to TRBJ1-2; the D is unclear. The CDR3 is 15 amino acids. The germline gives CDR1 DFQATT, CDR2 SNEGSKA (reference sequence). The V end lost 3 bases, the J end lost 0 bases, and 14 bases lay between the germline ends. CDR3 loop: CSARASRVTNYGYTF. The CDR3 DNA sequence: TGCAGTGCTAGGGCCAGTCGAGTCACTAACTATGGCTACACCTTC.

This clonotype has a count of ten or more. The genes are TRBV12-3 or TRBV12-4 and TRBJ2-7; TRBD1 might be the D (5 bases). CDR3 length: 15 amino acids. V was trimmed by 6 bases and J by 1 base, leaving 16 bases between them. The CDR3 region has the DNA TGTGCCAGCAGCGCCTTCCGTGGGGCTTCCTACGAGCAGTACTTC. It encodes CASSAFRGASYEQYF.

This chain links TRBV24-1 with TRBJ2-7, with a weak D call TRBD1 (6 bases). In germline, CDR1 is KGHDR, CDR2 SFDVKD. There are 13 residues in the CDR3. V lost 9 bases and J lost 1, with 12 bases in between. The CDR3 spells CATEDSLSYEQYF. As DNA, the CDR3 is TGTGCCACCGAGGACAGCCTATCCTACGAGCAGTACTTC.

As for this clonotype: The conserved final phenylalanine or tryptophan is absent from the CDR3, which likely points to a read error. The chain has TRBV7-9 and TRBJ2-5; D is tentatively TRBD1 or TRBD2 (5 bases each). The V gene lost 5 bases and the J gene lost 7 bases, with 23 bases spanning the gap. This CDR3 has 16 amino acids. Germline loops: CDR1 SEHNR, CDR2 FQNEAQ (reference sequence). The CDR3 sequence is CASSGQPGRYAGTQYL. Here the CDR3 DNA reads TGTGCCAGCAGCGGCCAACCGGGACGGTATGCAGGGACCCAGTACCTC.

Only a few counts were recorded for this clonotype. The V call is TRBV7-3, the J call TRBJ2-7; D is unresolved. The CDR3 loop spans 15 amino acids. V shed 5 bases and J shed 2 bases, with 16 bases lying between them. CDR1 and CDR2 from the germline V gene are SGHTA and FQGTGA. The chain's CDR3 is CASSPNPGLTYEQYF. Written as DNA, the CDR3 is TGTGCCAGCAGCCCTAACCCCGGGCTAACCTACGAGCAGTACTTC.

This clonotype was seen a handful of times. CDR3 amino acids: CASSEDRGRSEAFF. As DNA, the CDR3 is TGTGCCAGCAGTGAGGACAGGGGGCGATCTGAAGCTTTCTTT. The chain combines TRBV2 with TRBJ1-1, with 11 bases lining up with TRBD1. The CDR3 covers 14 residues. Germline lookup yields CDR1 SNHLY and CDR2 FYNNEI. J gave up 6 bases and V 3 bases, and 3 bases lay outside the gene matches. Full variable domain (rest looked up from reference TRBV2 and TRBJ1-1): EPEVTQTPSHQVTQMGQEVILRCVPISNHLYFYWYRQILGQKVEFLVSFYNNEISEKSEIFDDQFSVERPDGSNFTLKIRSTKLEDSAMYFCASSEDRGRSEAFFGQGTRLTVV.

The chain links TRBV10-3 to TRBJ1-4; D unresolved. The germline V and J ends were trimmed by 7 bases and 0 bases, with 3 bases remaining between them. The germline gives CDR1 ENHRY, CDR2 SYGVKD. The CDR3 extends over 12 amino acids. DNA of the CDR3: TGTGCCATCAAGCCAACTAATGAAAAACTGTTTTTT. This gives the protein CAIKPTNEKLFF.

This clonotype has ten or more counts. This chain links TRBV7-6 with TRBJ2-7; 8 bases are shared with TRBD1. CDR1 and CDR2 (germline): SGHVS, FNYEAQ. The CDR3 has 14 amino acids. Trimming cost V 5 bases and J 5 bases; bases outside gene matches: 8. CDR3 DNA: TGTGCCAGCAGCACCGGACAGGGAGCAGACGAGCAGTACTTC. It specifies CASSTGQGADEQYF.

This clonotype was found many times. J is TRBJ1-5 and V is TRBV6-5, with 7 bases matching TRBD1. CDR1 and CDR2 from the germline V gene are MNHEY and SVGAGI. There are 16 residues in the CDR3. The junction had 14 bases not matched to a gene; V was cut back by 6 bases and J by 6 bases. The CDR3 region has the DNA TGTGCCAGCAGCCACTTTAGACAGGGATCGGCTCAGCCCCAGCATTTT. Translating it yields CASSHFRQGSAQPQHF.

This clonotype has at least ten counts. CDR3 nucleotide sequence: TGTGCCAGCAGCTCGACCGGGACAGGCCTTCACGAGCAGTACTTC. Its translation is CASSSTGTGLHEQYF. The rearrangement links TRBV7-9 to TRBJ2-7, with 8 nucleotides matching TRBD1. Germline CDR1 and CDR2: SEHNR and FQNEAQ (reference sequence). V lost 4 bases and J lost 5; bases outside the gene matches: 10. CDR3 length: 15 amino acids.

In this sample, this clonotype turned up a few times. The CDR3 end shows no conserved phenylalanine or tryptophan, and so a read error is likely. Here the CDR3 reads CSAIQYNRDSDSPLHS. The CDR3 bases are TGCAGTGCCATACAATATAACAGGGATTCTGATTCACCCCTCCACTCT. The chain recombines TRBV20-1 with TRBJ1-6, with D perhaps matching TRBD1 (6 bases). Trimming stripped 6 bases from V and 8 bases from J, with 23 bases between. The germline V gene has CDR1 DFQATT and CDR2 SNEGSKA (reference sequence). There are 16 residues in the CDR3.

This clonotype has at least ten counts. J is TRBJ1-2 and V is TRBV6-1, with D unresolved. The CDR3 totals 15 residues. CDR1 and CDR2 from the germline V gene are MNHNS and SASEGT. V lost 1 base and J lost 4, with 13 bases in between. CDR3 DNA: TGTGCCAGCAGTGAAGTTCCCTCGCAGGTCTATGGCTACACCTTC. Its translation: CASSEVPSQVYGYTF.